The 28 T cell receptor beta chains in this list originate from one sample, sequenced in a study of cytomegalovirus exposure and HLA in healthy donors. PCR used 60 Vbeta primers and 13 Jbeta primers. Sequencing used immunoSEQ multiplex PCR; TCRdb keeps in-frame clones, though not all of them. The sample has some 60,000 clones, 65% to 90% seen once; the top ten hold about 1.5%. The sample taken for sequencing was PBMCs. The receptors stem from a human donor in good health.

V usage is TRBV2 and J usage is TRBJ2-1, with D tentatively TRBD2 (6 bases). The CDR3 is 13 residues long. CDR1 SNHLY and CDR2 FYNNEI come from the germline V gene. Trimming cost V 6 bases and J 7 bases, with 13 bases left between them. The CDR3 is CASRAGTLNEQFF. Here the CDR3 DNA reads TGTGCCAGCAGGGCCGGGACTCTGAATGAGCAGTTCTTC.

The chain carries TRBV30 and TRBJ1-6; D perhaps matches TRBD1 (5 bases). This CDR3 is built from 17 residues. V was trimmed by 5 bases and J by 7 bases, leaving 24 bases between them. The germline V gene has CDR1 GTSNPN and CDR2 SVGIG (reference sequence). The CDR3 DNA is TGTGCCTGGGGGAAGCGGGGACCGTCCTCACCCAATTCACCCCTCCACTTT. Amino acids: CAWGKRGPSSPNSPLHF.

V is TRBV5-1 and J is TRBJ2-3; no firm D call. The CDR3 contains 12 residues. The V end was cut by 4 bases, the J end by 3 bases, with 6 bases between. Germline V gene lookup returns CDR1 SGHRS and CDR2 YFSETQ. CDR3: CASSLFTDTQYF. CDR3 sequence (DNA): TGCGCCAGCAGCCTATTTACAGATACGCAGTATTTT. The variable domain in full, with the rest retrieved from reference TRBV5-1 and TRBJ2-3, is KAGVTQTPRYLIKTRGQQVTLSCSPISGHRSVSWYQQTPGQGLQFLFEYFSETQRNKGNFPGRFSGRQFSNSRSEMNVSTLELGDSALYLCASSLFTDTQYFGPGTRLTVL.

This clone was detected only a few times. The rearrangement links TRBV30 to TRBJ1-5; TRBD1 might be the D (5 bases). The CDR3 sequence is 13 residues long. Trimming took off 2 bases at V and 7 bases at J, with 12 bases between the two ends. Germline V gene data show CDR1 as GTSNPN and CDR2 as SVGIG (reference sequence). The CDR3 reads CAWSIGVGQPQHF. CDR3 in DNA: TGTGCCTGGAGTATAGGGGTAGGACAGCCCCAGCATTTT.

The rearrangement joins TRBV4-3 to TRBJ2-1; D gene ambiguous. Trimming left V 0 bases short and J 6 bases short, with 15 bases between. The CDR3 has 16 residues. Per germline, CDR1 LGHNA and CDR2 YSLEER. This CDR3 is CASSQDPFTVPNEQFF. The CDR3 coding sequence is TGCGCCAGCAGCCAAGATCCCTTCACGGTGCCCAATGAGCAGTTCTTC.

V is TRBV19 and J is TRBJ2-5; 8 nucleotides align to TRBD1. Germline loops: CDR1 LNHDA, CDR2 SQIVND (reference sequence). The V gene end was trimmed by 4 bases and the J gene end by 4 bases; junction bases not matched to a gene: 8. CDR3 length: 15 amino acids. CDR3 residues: CASSNRQGPGETQYF. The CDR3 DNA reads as TGTGCCAGTAGTAACCGACAGGGGCCAGGAGAGACCCAGTACTTC.

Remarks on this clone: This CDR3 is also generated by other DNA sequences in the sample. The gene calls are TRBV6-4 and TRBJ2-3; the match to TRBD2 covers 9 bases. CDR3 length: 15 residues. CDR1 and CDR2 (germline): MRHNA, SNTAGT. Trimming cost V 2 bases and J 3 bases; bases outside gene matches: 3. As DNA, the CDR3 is TGTGCCAGCAGTGACGGCGGGGGGGCTACAGATACGCAGTATTTT. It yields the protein CASSDGGGATDTQYF.

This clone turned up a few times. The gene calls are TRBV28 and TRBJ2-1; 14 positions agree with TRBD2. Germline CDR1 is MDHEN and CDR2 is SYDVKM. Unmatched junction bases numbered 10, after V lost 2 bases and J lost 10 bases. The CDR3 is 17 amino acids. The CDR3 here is CASSLGLAGGLFLEQFF. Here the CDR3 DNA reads TGTGCCAGCAGTTTAGGACTAGCGGGGGGCCTCTTTCTGGAGCAGTTCTTC.

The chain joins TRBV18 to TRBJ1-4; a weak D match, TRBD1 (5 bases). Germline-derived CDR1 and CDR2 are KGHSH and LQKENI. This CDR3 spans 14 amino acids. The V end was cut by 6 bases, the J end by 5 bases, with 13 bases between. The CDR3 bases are TGTGCCAGCTCCCTGGACAAGGCCAATGAAAAACTGTTTTTT. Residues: CASSLDKANEKLFF.

CDR3 coding DNA: TGTGCCACCAGCATAGTCCAAGAGACCCAGTACTTC. Translation: CATSIVQETQYF. This chain links TRBV15 with TRBJ2-5; D remains ambiguous. The V end was cut by 4 bases, the J end by 1 base, with 4 bases between. The CDR3 covers 12 residues. Germline assignment: CDR1 LNHNV and CDR2 YYDKDF (reference sequence).

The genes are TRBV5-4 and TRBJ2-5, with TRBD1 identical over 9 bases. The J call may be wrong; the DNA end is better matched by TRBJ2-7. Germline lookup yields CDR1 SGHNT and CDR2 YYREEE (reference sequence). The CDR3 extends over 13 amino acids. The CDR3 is CASSRTGDYEQYF. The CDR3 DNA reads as TGTGCCAGCAGCCGGACAGGGGACTACGAGCAGTACTTC.

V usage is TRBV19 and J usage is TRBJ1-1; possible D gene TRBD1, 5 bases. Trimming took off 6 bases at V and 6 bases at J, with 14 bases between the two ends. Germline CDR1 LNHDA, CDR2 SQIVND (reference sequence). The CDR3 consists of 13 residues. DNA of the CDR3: TGTGCCAGTAGCCTTAGTCGGGGGGCTGAAGCTTTCTTT. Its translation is CASSLSRGAEAFF.

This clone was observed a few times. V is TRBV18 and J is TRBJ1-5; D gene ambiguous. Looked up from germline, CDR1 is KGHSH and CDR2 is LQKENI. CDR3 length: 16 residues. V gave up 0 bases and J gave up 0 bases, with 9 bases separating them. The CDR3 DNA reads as TGTGCCAGCTCACCACCCGGGTTTTATAGCAATCAGCCCCAGCATTTT. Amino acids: CASSPPGFYSNQPQHF.

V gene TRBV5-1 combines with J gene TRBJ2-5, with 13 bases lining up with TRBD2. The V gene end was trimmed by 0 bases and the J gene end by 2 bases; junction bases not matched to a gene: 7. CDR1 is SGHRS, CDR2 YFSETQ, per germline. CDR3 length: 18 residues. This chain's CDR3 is CASSLVGLAGPRQETQYF. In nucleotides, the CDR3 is TGCGCCAGCAGCTTGGTGGGACTAGCGGGGCCAAGACAAGAGACCCAGTACTTC.

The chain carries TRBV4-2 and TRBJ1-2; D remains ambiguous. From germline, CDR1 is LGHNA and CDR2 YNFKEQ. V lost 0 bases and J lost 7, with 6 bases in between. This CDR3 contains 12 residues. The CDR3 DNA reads TGTGCCAGCAGCCAAGATAGAGTTGGCTACACCTTC. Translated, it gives CASSQDRVGYTF.

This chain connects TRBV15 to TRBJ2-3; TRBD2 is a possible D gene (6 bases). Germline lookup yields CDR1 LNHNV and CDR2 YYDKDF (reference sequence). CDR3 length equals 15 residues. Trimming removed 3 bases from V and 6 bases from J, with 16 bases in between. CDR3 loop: CATSREGQEMDTQYF. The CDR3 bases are TGTGCCACCAGCAGGGAGGGGCAGGAGATGGATACGCAGTATTTT.

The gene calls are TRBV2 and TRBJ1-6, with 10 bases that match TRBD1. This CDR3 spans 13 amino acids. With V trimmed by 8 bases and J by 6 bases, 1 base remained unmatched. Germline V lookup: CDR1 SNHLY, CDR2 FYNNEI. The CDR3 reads CASGTGVNSPLHF. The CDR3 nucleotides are TGTGCCAGCGGGACAGGGGTTAATTCACCCCTCCACTTT.

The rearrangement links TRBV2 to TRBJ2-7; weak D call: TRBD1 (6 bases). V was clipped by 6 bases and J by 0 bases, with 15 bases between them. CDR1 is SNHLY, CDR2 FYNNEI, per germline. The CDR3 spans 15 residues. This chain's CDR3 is CASRAGTGNSYEQYF. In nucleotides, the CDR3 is TGTGCCAGCAGGGCCGGAACAGGGAACTCCTACGAGCAGTACTTC. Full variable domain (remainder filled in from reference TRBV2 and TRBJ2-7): EPEVTQTPSHQVTQMGQEVILRCVPISNHLYFYWYRQILGQKVEFLVSFYNNEISEKSEIFDDQFSVERPDGSNFTLKIRSTKLEDSAMYFCASRAGTGNSYEQYFGPGTRLTVT.

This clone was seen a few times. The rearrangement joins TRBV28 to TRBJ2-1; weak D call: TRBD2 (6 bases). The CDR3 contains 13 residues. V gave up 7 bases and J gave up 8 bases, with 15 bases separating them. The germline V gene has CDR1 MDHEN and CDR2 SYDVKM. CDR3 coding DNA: TGTGCCAGCACCCCTAGGAGGGCCTATGAGCAGTTCTTC. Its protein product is CASTPRRAYEQFF.

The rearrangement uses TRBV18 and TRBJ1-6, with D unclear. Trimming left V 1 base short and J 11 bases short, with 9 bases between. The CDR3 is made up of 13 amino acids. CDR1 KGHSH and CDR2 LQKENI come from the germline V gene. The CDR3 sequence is CASSPRANPPLHF. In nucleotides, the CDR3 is TGTGCCAGCTCACCACGCGCCAATCCACCCCTCCACTTT.

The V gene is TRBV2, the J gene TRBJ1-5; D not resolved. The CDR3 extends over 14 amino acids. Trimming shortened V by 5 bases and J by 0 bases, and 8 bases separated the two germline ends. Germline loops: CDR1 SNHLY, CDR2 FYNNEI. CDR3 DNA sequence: TGTGCCAGCAGTATTCAGAATAGCAATCAGCCCCAGCATTTT. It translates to CASSIQNSNQPQHF.

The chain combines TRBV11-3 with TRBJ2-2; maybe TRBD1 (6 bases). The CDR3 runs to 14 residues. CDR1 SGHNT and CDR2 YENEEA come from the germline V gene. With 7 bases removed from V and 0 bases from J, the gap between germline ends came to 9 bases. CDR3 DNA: TGTGCCAGCAAAGGGGGTACGAACACCGGGGAGCTGTTTTTT. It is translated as CASKGGTNTGELFF. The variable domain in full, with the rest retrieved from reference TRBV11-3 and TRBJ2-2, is EAGVVQSPRYKIIEKKQPVAFWCNPISGHNTLYWYLQNLGQGPELLIRYENEEAVDDSQLPKDRFSAERLKGVDSTLKIQPAELGDSAVYLCASKGGTNTGELFFGEGSRLTVL.

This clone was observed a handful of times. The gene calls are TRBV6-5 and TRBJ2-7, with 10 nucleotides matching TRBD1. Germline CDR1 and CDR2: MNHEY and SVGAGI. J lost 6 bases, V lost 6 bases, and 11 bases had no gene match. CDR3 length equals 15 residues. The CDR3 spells CASSYGSGTGVEQYF. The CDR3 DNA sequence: TGTGCCAGCAGCTACGGCTCCGGGACAGGGGTCGAGCAGTACTTC.

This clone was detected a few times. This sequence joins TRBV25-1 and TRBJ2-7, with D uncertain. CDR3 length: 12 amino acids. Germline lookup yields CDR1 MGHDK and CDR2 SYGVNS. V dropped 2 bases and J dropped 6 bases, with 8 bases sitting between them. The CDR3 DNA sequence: TGTGCCAGCAGTGAAGACAACGTCGAGCAGTACTTC. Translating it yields CASSEDNVEQYF.

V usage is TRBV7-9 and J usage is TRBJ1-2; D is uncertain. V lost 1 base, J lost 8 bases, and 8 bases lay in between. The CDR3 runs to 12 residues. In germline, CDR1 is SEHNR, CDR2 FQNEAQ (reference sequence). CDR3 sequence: CASSLESSGYTF. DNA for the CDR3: TGTGCCAGCAGCTTAGAATCGAGCGGCTACACCTTC.

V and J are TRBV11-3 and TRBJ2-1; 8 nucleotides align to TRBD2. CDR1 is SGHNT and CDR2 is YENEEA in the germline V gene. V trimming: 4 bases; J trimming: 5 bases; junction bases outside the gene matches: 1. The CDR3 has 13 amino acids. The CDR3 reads CASSWTSNNEQFF. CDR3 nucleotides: TGTGCCAGCAGCTGGACTAGCAACAATGAGCAGTTCTTC.

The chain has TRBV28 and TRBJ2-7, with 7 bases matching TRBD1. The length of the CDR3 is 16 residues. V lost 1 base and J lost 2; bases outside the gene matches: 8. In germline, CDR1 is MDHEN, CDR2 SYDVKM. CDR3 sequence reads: CASSLLVGDSTYEQYF. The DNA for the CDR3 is TGTGCCAGCAGTTTATTGGTGGGGGACAGTACCTACGAGCAGTACTTC.

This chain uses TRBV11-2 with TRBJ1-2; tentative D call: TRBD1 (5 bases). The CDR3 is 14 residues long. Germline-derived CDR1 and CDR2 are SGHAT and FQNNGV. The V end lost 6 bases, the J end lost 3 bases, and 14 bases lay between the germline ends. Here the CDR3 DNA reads TGTGCCAGCAGTCCAATCAGGGATGACTATGGCTACACCTTC. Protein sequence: CASSPIRDDYGYTF. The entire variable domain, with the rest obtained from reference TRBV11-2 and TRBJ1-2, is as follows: EAGVAQSPRYKIIEKRQSVAFWCNPISGHATLYWYQQILGQGPKLLIQFQNNGVVDDSQLPKDRFSAERLKGVDSTLKIQPAKLEDSAVYLCASSPIRDDYGYTFGSGTRLTVV.